A single sample is the source of the 18 T cell receptor beta chains below, sequenced in a study of T cell responses to AZD1222 COVID-19 vaccine. Method: immunoSEQ multiplex PCR; TCRdb's copy keeps in-frame clones and lacks some. Of 95,000 to 150,000 clones in the sample, about nine tenths were seen once. The input for sequencing was peripheral blood, taken on day 0 of AZD1222 vaccination. All receptors come from an adult in good health.

This chain uses TRBV11-2 with TRBJ2-2; tentatively, D is TRBD1 (5 bases). The germline V gene encodes CDR1 SGHAT and CDR2 FQNNGV. The CDR3 consists of 15 residues. The V gene lost 2 bases and the J gene lost 4 bases, with 11 bases spanning the gap. CDR3 residues: CASSLYRLATGELFF. The DNA for the CDR3 is TGTGCCAGCAGCTTATACAGGTTGGCCACCGGGGAGCTGTTTTTT.

This clone was observed a few times. Other DNA sequences in this sample translate to the same CDR3. The chain joins TRBV10-3 to TRBJ2-5; no definite D call. Germline V gene lookup returns CDR1 ENHRY and CDR2 SYGVKD. V lost 3 bases, J lost 5 bases, and 4 bases lay in between. The CDR3 runs 11 residues. CDR3 loop: CAISDLETQYF. The DNA for the CDR3 is TGTGCCATCAGTGATTTGGAGACCCAGTACTTC.

In the case of this clone: Within the sample, other DNA sequences also encode this same CDR3. The chain joins TRBV2 to TRBJ1-1; unclear D gene. This CDR3 has 14 amino acids. With 6 bases removed from V and 1 base from J, the gap between germline ends came to 12 bases. The V gene's germline CDR1 is SNHLY and CDR2 FYNNEI. The CDR3 coding sequence is TGTGCCAGCAGAGCCGGACGGGAGAACACTGAAGCTTTCTTT. It is translated as CASRAGRENTEAFF.

This chain joins TRBV5-1 and TRBJ2-7; D might be TRBD1 (6 bases). The ends were cut back, 4 bases at V and 0 bases at J, with 14 bases in the middle. Germline CDR1 reads SGHRS; CDR2 reads YFSETQ. The CDR3 runs to 15 residues. CDR3 sequence: CASSPRQGSSYEQYF. DNA for the CDR3: TGCGCCAGCAGCCCCCGCCAGGGGAGCTCCTACGAGCAGTACTTC.

V usage is TRBV18 and J usage is TRBJ2-1, with 9 bases lining up with TRBD2. V was pared by 3 bases and J by 3 bases, with 3 bases of the junction left unmatched. Germline V gene sequence: CDR1 KGHSH, CDR2 LQKENI. This CDR3 region has 15 residues. As DNA, the CDR3 is TGTGCCAGCTCACCTAGCGGGGGAGTCTACAATGAGCAGTTCTTC. Amino acid sequence: CASSPSGGVYNEQFF.

This rearrangement joins TRBV7-8 to TRBJ2-2; D perhaps matches TRBD2 (5 bases). The germline V and J ends were trimmed by 6 bases and 0 bases, with 14 bases remaining between them. Germline CDR1 and CDR2: SGHVS and FQNEAQ. This CDR3 region has 16 residues. DNA of the CDR3: TGTGCCAGCAGACAGCGGAGGTTCGCGAACACCGGGGAGCTGTTTTTT. It encodes CASRQRRFANTGELFF.

The chain couples TRBV3-1 (or the pseudogene TRBV3-2) to TRBJ2-1; weak D call: TRBD2 (5 bases). V was clipped by 0 bases and J by 8 bases, with 17 bases between them. Germline V gene lookup returns CDR1 LGHDT and CDR2 YNNKEL (reference sequence). The CDR3 covers 16 residues. The CDR3 protein is CASSQDPTGSLYEQFF. As DNA, the CDR3 is TGTGCCAGCAGCCAAGATCCAACGGGGAGCCTCTATGAGCAGTTCTTC.

The chain is built from TRBV5-6 and TRBJ1-6; the match to TRBD1 covers 7 bases. V dropped 4 bases and J dropped 7; count of bases not matched to a gene: 8. CDR1 is SGHDT and CDR2 is YYEEEE in the germline V gene. CDR3 length: 15 residues. CDR3 protein: CASSLRDRLNSPLHF. For the CDR3, the DNA is TGTGCCAGCAGCCTTCGGGACAGATTAAATTCACCCCTCCACTTT.

The chain employs TRBV18 and TRBJ2-7; no clear D gene. CDR1 is KGHSH, CDR2 LQKENI, per germline. The CDR3 extends over 15 amino acids. Trimming pared 3 bases from V and 2 bases from J, leaving 14 bases between. CDR3 sequence reads: CASSPLSQATYEQYF. The CDR3 DNA reads as TGTGCCAGCTCACCTCTGTCGCAGGCCACCTACGAGCAGTACTTC.

The chain has TRBV12-5 and TRBJ2-5; D remains ambiguous. Trimming removed 2 bases at V and 2 bases at J, with 9 bases between. This CDR3 region has 14 residues. CDR1 and CDR2 (germline): LGHNT, FRNRAP. The CDR3 DNA reads as TGTGCTAGTGGTTTGTACGGACCACAAGAGACCCAGTACTTC. Protein: CASGLYGPQETQYF.

V usage is TRBV7-8 and J usage is TRBJ2-7; D may be TRBD2 (6 bases). This CDR3 is 11 amino acids long. V was trimmed by 8 bases and J by 3 bases, leaving 8 bases between them. Germline loops: CDR1 SGHVS, CDR2 FQNEAQ. The chain's CDR3 is CASWGGYEQYF. For the CDR3, the DNA is TGTGCCAGCTGGGGAGGCTACGAGCAGTACTTC.

The chain combines TRBV14 with TRBJ2-7; D gene uncertain. CDR3 size: 14 residues. Trimming took 4 bases from V and 3 from J, leaving 13 bases between them. CDR1 and CDR2 (germline): SGHDN, FVKESK. The CDR3 region has the DNA TGTGCCAGCAGCCTAGTGGCAGGACGCTACGAGCAGTACTTC. It translates to CASSLVAGRYEQYF. The full variable domain, its missing parts supplied by reference TRBV14 and TRBJ2-7, is EAGVTQFPSHSVIEKGQTVTLRCDPISGHDNLYWYRRVMGKEIKFLLHFVKESKQDESGMPNNRFLAERTGGTYSTLKVQPAELEDSGVYFCASSLVAGRYEQYFGPGTRLTVT.

The chain uses TRBV12-3 or TRBV12-4 and TRBJ1-3; the D gene is possibly TRBD1 (5 bases). This CDR3 has 13 residues. Deletions cut 6 bases from V and 3 bases from J, with 9 bases between. CDR3 sequence: CASSPGRGNTIYF. The CDR3 DNA sequence: TGTGCCAGCAGCCCGGGACGTGGAAACACCATATATTTT.

The chain uses TRBV27 and TRBJ1-1; possible D gene TRBD1, 5 bases. Germline V gives CDR1 MNHEY, CDR2 SMNVEV (reference sequence). CDR3 length: 14 residues. Trimming stripped 5 bases from V and 11 bases from J, with 21 bases between. DNA of the CDR3: TGTGCCAGCAGTCCCCAGGGTGGTTATAGGGGTGCTTTCTTT. It codes for CASSPQGGYRGAFF.

The chain recombines TRBV7-8 with TRBJ1-4, with D maybe TRBD1 (5 bases). This CDR3 has 15 amino acids. V was pared by 4 bases and J by 7 bases, with 16 bases between. Germline-derived CDR1 and CDR2 are SGHVS and FQNEAQ. DNA for the CDR3: TGTGCCAGCAGCTCCGGGCGGGGCAGTCTTGAAAAACTGTTTTTT. This sequence encodes CASSSGRGSLEKLFF. Together with reference TRBV7-8 and TRBJ1-4, the CDR3 gives the full variable domain: GAGVSQSPRYKVAKRGQDVALRCDPISGHVSLFWYQQALGQGPEFLTYFQNEAQLDKSGLPSDRFFAERPEGSVSTLKIQRTQQEDSAVYLCASSSGRGSLEKLFFGSGTQLSVL.

The chain joins TRBV5-1 to TRBJ1-5; a possible D gene is TRBD1 (6 bases). V gave up 1 base and J gave up 5 bases, with 13 bases separating them. The germline V gene encodes CDR1 SGHRS and CDR2 YFSETQ. This CDR3 contains 15 residues. CDR3: CASSLNGEGDQPQHF. The DNA of the CDR3 is TGCGCCAGCAGCTTGAACGGGGAGGGGGATCAGCCCCAGCATTTT.

CDR3 region: CASSSSMLEQFF. In DNA, the CDR3 is TGTGCCAGCAGCTCCTCCATGCTTGAGCAGTTCTTC. The V gene is TRBV7-6, the J gene TRBJ2-1; D gene uncertain. Trimming took off 4 bases at V and 9 bases at J, with 10 bases between the two ends. This CDR3 is 12 amino acids long. Germline assignment: CDR1 SGHVS and CDR2 FNYEAQ. The whole variable domain, filled in from reference TRBV7-6 and TRBJ2-1, reads GAGVSQSPRYKVTKRGQDVALRCDPISGHVSLYWYRQALGQGPEFLTYFNYEAQQDKSGLPNDRFSAERPEGSISTLTIQRTEQRDSAMYRCASSSSMLEQFFGPGTRLTVL.

The chain carries TRBV5-6 and TRBJ2-2, with TRBD1 matching 8 bases. Germline V lookup: CDR1 SGHDT, CDR2 YYEEEE. V lost 4 bases, J lost 7 bases, and 12 bases stayed unmatched. The CDR3 contains 16 residues. The CDR3 here is CASSRTGQAAGGELFF. The CDR3 DNA follows: TGTGCCAGCAGCCGGACGGGACAGGCAGCCGGCGGGGAGCTGTTTTTT.